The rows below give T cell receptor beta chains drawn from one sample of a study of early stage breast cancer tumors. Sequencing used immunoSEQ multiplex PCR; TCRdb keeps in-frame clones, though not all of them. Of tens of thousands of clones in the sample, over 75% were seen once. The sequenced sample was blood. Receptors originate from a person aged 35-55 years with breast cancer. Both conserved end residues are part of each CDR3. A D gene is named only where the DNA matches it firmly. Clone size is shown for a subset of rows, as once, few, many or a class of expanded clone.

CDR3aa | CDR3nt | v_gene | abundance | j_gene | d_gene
CASSPSQGLGTLAKNIQYF | TGTGCCAGCTCACCATCCCAGGGACTCGGAACCCTAGCCAAAAACATTCAGTACTTC | TRBV18 | . | TRBJ2-4 | .
CASSIETGHVGYGYTF | TGTGCCAGCAGCATCGAGACAGGGCATGTGGGATATGGCTACACCTTC | TRBV5-5 | . | TRBJ1-2 | TRBD1
CASSMRPGNAYEQYF | TGTGCCAGTAGTATGAGGCCCGGGAATGCCTACGAGCAGTACTTC | TRBV19 | . | TRBJ2-7 | .
CASSLHGRGTEAFF | TGTGCCAGCAGCCTTCACGGTCGAGGGACTGAAGCTTTCTTT | TRBV7-2 | once | TRBJ1-1 | .
CASSIDLGVGYEQYF | TGTGCCAGTAGTATAGATCTAGGCGTCGGGTACGAGCAGTACTTC | TRBV19 | medium-sized | TRBJ2-7 | .
CASSLPGGPGANVLTF | TGTGCCAGCAGCTTACCAGGGGGGCCTGGGGCCAACGTCCTGACTTTC | TRBV7-9 | . | TRBJ2-6 | .
CASSHTSGSVTGELFF | TGCGCCAGCAGCCATACTAGCGGGAGTGTTACCGGGGAGCTGTTTTTT | TRBV4-1 | once | TRBJ2-2 | TRBD2
CASSPTGLTEAFF | TGTGCCAGCAGCCCTACAGGGCTGACTGAAGCTTTCTTT | TRBV27 | . | TRBJ1-1 | .
CASSHYGLAYEQYF | TGTGCCAGCAGCCACTACGGACTAGCCTACGAGCAGTACTTC | TRBV7-2 | . | TRBJ2-7 | TRBD2
CASSLDLAKNIQYF | TGTGCCAGCAGCCTGGATCTAGCCAAAAACATTCAGTACTTC | TRBV14 | . | TRBJ2-4 | .
CSVRPGGGGQYF | TGCAGCGTCCGCCCGGGGGGCGGTGGGCAGTACTTC | TRBV29-1 | . | TRBJ2-7 | .
CASKNELADNEQFF | TGCGCCAGCAAAAATGAACTAGCGGACAATGAGCAGTTCTTC | TRBV5-1 | once | TRBJ2-1 | TRBD2
CASSFFGLAGTYEQYF | TGTGCCAGCAGCTTCTTCGGACTAGCGGGTACCTACGAGCAGTACTTC | TRBV13 | . | TRBJ2-7 | TRBD2
CASSYLGLYEQYF | TGTGCCAGCAGTTACCTGGGACTCTACGAGCAGTACTTC | TRBV6-6 | . | TRBJ2-7 | .
CAWSPIPMISGGGSLEQYF | TGTGCCTGGAGCCCGATACCCATGATTAGTGGAGGAGGAAGCCTCGAGCAGTACTTC | TRBV30 | . | TRBJ2-7 | .
CASSGTGSVYSGNTIYF | TGTGCCAGCAGTGGAACTGGTTCAGTGTACTCTGGAAACACCATATATTTT | TRBV7-9 | medium-sized | TRBJ1-3 | .
CASSPITSGSWYEQFF | TGTGCCAGCAGCCCCATAACTAGCGGGAGTTGGTATGAGCAGTTCTTC | TRBV11-3 | . | TRBJ2-1 | TRBD2
CAWTPDRGHYGYTF | TGTGCCTGGACCCCGGACAGGGGGCACTATGGCTACACCTTC | TRBV30 | . | TRBJ1-2 | TRBD1
CASSEGPTETQYF | TGTGCCAGCAGTGAGGGACCAACGGAGACCCAGTACTTC | TRBV2 | . | TRBJ2-5 | .
CANSLGEAYEQYF | TGTGCCAACAGCTTGGGGGAAGCCTACGAGCAGTACTTC | TRBV5-4 | . | TRBJ2-7 | .
CASSPDIYNEQFF | TGTGCCAGCAGCCCGGACATTTACAATGAGCAGTTCTTC | TRBV7-9 | . | TRBJ2-1 | .
CASSLAGGSTSTDTQYF | TGTGCCAGCAGCCTAGCGGGAGGGAGTACTAGCACAGATACGCAGTATTTT | TRBV2 | . | TRBJ2-3 | TRBD2
CASSFRTSGPQETQYF | TGTGCCAGCAGCTTCAGGACTAGCGGGCCCCAAGAGACCCAGTACTTC | TRBV11-1 | . | TRBJ2-5 | TRBD2
CASSEWSGGSLYQETQYF | TGTGCCAGCAGTGAATGGAGCGGGGGCAGCCTGTACCAAGAGACCCAGTACTTC | TRBV2 | . | TRBJ2-5 | TRBD2
CASSLWDRSSEQFF | TGTGCCAGCTCACTATGGGACAGAAGTTCTGAGCAGTTCTTC | TRBV18 | . | TRBJ2-1 | TRBD1
CASTKRTGEYNEQFF | TGTGCCAGCACGAAAAGGACAGGAGAATACAATGAGCAGTTCTTC | TRBV2 | . | TRBJ2-1 | TRBD1
CASSQQTFSNQPQHF | TGTGCCAGCAGCCAACAAACGTTTAGCAATCAGCCCCAGCATTTT | TRBV7-8 | . | TRBJ1-5 | .
CASGNPNYNSNQPQHF | TGTGCCAGTGGCAATCCAAACTACAATAGCAATCAGCCCCAGCATTTT | TRBV19 | once | TRBJ1-5 | .
CAISQDGATNEKLFF | TGTGCCATCAGCCAGGACGGGGCAACTAATGAAAAACTGTTTTTT | TRBV10-3 | once | TRBJ1-4 | .
CAWSPRARSNQPQHF | TGTGCCTGGAGCCCAAGGGCCCGCAGCAATCAGCCCCAGCATTTT | TRBV30 | . | TRBJ1-5 | .
CAWSVIRGKPYNEQFF | TGTGCCTGGAGTGTTATACGTGGTAAACCCTACAATGAGCAGTTCTTC | TRBV30 | . | TRBJ2-1 | .
CASSALWTSGNTDTQYF | TGCGCCAGCAGCGCACTGTGGACTAGCGGGAACACAGATACGCAGTATTTT | TRBV4-1 | few | TRBJ2-3 | TRBD2
CASSIGTSGNQETQYF | TGTGCCAGCAGCATCGGGACTAGCGGGAATCAAGAGACCCAGTACTTC | TRBV5-4 | . | TRBJ2-5 | TRBD2
CASNRGFTEAFF | TGTGCCAGTAACAGGGGTTTCACTGAAGCTTTCTTT | TRBV6-1 | few | TRBJ1-1 | TRBD1
CASSGRTLSGNTIYF | TGTGCCAGCAGTGGTCGGACCCTCTCTGGAAACACCATATATTTT | TRBV6-1 | . | TRBJ1-3 | .
CASRTGVAVDEQFF | TGCGCCAGCAGGACCGGAGTAGCGGTAGATGAGCAGTTCTTC | TRBV5-1 | once | TRBJ2-1 | .
CASSLAGVTDTQYF | TGCGCCAGCAGCCTCGCGGGGGTCACAGATACGCAGTATTTT | TRBV5-1 | . | TRBJ2-3 | TRBD2
CASSIDLAGGIYNEQFF | TGTGCCAGTAGTATAGATCTGGCGGGAGGGATATACAATGAGCAGTTCTTC | TRBV19 | . | TRBJ2-1 | TRBD2
CASSQVAYNLYGYTF | TGCGCCAGCAGCCAAGTGGCCTATAACCTTTATGGCTACACCTTC | TRBV4-1 | few | TRBJ1-2 | .
CASSGYGRTDTQYF | TGTGCCAGCAGTGGATATGGGCGGACAGATACGCAGTATTTT | TRBV2 | once | TRBJ2-3 | .
CASSRTMETQYF | TGTGCCAGCAGTCGGACTATGGAGACCCAGTACTTC | TRBV2 | few | TRBJ2-5 | .
CASSLASGANSYEQYF | TGTGCCAGCAGTTTGGCGTCAGGGGCAAACTCCTACGAGCAGTACTTC | TRBV27 | . | TRBJ2-7 | .
CASSSDPSDTQYF | TGTGCCAGTAGTTCGGACCCATCAGATACGCAGTATTTT | TRBV19 | . | TRBJ2-3 | .
CASSLAAGTGELFF | TGTGCCAGCAGCTTGGCAGCAGGCACCGGGGAGCTGTTTTTT | TRBV5-4 | . | TRBJ2-2 | .
CASSLGRAVRQETQYF | TGTGCTAGCAGCTTAGGGAGAGCGGTTCGACAAGAGACCCAGTACTTC | TRBV7-7 | few | TRBJ2-5 | .
CASSWRDRLSIEQFF | TGCGCCAGCAGCTGGCGGGACAGGCTATCTATTGAGCAGTTCTTC | TRBV5-1 | . | TRBJ2-1 | TRBD1
CASSWKTSGRGSGANVLTF | TGTGCCAGCAGCTGGAAGACTAGCGGGAGAGGGTCTGGGGCCAACGTCCTGACTTTC | TRBV13 | once | TRBJ2-6 | TRBD2
CASSVSGRAVEQFF | TGTGCCAGCAGCGTTAGCGGGAGGGCCGTTGAGCAGTTCTTC | TRBV14 | . | TRBJ2-1 | TRBD2
CASSLGTYNEQFF | TGTGCCAGCAGCTTAGGGACGTACAATGAGCAGTTCTTC | TRBV13 | . | TRBJ2-1 | .
CASSLGGPNYGYTF | TGCGCCAGCAGCCTCGGGGGACCTAACTATGGCTACACCTTC | TRBV4-1 | . | TRBJ1-2 | .